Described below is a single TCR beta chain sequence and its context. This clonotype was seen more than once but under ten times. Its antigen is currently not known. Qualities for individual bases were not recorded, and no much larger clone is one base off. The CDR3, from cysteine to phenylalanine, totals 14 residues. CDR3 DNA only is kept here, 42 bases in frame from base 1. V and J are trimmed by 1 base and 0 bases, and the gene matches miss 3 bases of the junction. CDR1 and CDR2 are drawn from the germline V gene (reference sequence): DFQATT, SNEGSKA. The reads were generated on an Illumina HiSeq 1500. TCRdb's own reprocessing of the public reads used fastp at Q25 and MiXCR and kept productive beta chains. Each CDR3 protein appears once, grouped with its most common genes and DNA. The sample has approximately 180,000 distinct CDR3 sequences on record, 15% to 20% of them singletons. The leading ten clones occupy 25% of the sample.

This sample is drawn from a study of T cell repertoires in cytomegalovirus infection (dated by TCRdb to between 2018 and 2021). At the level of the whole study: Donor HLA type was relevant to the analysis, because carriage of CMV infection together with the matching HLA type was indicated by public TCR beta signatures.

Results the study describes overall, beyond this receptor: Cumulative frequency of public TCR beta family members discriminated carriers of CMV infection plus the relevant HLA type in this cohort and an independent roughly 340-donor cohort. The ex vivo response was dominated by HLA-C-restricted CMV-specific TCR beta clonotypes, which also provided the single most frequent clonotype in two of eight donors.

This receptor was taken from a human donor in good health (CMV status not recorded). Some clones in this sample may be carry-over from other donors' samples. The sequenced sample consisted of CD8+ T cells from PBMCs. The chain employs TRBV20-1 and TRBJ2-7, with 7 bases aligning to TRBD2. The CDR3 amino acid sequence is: CSARVRGSSYEQYF. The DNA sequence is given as TGCAGTGCTAGAGTCCGCGGGAGCTCCTACGAGCAGTACTTC.